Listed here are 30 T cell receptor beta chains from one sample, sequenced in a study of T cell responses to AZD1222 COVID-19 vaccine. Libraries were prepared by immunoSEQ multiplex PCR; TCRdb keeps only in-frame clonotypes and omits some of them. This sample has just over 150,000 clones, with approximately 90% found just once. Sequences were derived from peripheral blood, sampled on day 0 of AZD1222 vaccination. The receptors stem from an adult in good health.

Here the CDR3 DNA reads TGCAGTGCTAGTGAGATTATTAACAATGAGCAGTTCTTC. Its protein is CSASEIINNEQFF. The rearrangement uses TRBV20-1 and TRBJ2-1; D remains unclear. CDR1 and CDR2 (germline): DFQATT, SNEGSKA (reference sequence). The V gene lost 3 bases and the J gene lost 5 bases, with 11 bases spanning the gap. The CDR3 is made up of 13 amino acids.

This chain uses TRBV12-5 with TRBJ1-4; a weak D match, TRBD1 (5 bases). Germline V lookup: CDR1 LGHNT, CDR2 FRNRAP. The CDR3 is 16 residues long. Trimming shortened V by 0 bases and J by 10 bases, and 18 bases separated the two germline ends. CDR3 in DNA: TGTGCTAGTGGTTTGGTACTGGGCCAGGGTCCCGTAAAACTGTTTTTT. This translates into CASGLVLGQGPVKLFF.

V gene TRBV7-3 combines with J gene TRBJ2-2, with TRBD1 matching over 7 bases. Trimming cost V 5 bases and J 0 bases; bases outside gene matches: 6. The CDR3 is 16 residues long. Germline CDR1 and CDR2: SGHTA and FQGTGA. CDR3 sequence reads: CASSAHRGANTGELFF. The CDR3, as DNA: TGTGCCAGCAGCGCACACAGGGGCGCGAACACCGGGGAGCTGTTTTTT. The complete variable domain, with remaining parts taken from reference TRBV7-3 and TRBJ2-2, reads GAGVSQTPSNKVTEKGKYVELRCDPISGHTALYWYRQSLGQGPEFLIYFQGTGAADDSGLPNDRFFAVRPEGSVSTLKIQRTERGDSAVYLCASSAHRGANTGELFFGEGSRLTVL.

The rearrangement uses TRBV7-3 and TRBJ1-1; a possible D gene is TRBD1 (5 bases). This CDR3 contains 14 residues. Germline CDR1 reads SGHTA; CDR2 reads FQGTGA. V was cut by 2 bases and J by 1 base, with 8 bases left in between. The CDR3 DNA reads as TGTGCCAGCAGCTTATCCGGGACGAACACTGAAGCTTTCTTT. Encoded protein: CASSLSGTNTEAFF.

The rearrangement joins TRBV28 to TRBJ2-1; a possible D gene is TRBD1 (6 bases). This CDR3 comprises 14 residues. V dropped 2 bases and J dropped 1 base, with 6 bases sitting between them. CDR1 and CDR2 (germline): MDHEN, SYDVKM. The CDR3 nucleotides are TGTGCCAGCAGTTTAACAGGGTCCTACAATGAGCAGTTCTTC. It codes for CASSLTGSYNEQFF.

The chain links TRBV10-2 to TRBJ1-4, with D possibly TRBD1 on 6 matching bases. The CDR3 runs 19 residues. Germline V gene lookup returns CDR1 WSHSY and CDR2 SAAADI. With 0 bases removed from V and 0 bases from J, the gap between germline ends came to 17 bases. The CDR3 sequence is CASSESDRDTFATNEKLFF. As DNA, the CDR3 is TGCGCCAGCAGTGAGTCGGATCGGGACACCTTTGCAACTAATGAAAAACTGTTTTTT.

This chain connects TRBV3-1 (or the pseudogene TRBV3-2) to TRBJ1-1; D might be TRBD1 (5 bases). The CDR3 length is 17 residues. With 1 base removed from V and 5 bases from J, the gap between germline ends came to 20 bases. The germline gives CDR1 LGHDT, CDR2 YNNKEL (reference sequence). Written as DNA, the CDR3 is TGTGCCAGCAGCCAAGGGGGCAGCCCGAGGATAGGGACTGAAGCTTTCTTT. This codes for CASSQGGSPRIGTEAFF.

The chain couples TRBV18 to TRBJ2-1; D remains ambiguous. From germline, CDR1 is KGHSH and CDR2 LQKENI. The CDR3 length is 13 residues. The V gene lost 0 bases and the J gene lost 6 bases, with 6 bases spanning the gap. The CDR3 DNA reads TGTGCCAGCTCACCACCGAGTAGCAATGAGCAGTTCTTC. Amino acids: CASSPPSSNEQFF.

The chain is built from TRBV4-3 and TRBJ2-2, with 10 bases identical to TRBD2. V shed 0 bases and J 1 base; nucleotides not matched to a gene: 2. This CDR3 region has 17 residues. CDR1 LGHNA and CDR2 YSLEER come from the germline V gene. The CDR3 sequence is CASSQEASGRNTGELFF. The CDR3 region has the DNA TGCGCCAGCAGCCAAGAGGCTAGCGGGAGGAACACCGGGGAGCTGTTTTTT.

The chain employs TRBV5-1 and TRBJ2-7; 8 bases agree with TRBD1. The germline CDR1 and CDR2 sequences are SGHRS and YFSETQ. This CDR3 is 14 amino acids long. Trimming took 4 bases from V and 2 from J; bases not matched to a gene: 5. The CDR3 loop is CASSLLTGAYEQYF. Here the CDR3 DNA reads TGCGCCAGCAGCCTCTTGACAGGGGCCTACGAGCAGTACTTC.

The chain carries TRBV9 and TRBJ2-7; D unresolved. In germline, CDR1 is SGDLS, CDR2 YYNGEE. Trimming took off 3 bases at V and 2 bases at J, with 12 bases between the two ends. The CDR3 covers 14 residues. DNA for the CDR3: TGTGCCAGCAGCGGTGGTGGGCGGCCCTACGAGCAGTACTTC. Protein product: CASSGGGRPYEQYF.

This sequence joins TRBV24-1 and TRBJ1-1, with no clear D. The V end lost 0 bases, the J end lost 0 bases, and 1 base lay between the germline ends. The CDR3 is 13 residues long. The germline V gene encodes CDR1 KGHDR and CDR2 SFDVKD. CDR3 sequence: CATSDLLNTEAFF. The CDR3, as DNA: TGTGCCACCAGTGATTTGTTGAACACTGAAGCTTTCTTT.

The CDR3 DNA follows: TGTGCCAGTACAGGGGCGTCGGGAAACACTGAAGCTTTCTTT. Its protein product is CASTGASGNTEAFF. This chain connects TRBV25-1 to TRBJ1-1, with 7 positions matching TRBD1. The CDR3 has 14 residues. The V gene's germline CDR1 is MGHDK and CDR2 SYGVNS. Unmatched junction bases numbered 9, after V lost 9 bases and J lost 2 bases.

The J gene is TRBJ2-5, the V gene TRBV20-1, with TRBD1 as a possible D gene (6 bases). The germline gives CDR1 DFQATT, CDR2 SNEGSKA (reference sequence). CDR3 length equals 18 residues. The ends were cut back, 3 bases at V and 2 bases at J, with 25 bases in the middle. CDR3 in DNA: TGCAGTGCTAGTAACGCCGCCTTAGACTACAGGGATCAAGAGACCCAGTACTTC. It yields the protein CSASNAALDYRDQETQYF.

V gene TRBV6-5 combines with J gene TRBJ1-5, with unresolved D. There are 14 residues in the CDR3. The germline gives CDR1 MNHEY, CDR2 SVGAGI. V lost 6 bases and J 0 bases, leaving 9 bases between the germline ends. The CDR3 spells CASRGPGSNQPQHF. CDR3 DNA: TGTGCCAGCAGGGGCCCTGGTAGCAATCAGCCCCAGCATTTT.

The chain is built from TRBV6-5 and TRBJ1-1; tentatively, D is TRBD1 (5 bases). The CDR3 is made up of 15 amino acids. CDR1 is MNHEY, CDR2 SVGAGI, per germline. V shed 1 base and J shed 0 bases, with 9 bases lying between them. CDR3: CASSYFMGLNTEAFF. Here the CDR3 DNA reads TGTGCCAGCAGTTACTTTATGGGGCTGAACACTGAAGCTTTCTTT.

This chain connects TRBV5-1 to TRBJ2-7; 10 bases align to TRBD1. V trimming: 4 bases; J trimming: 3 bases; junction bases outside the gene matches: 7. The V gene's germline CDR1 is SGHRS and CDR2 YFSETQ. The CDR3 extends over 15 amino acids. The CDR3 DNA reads TGCGCCAGCAGCCCCGCGACAGGGGGCATCTACGAGCAGTACTTC. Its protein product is CASSPATGGIYEQYF. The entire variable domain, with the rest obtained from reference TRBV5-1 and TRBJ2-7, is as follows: KAGVTQTPRYLIKTRGQQVTLSCSPISGHRSVSWYQQTPGQGLQFLFEYFSETQRNKGNFPGRFSGRQFSNSRSEMNVSTLELGDSALYLCASSPATGGIYEQYFGPGTRLTVT.

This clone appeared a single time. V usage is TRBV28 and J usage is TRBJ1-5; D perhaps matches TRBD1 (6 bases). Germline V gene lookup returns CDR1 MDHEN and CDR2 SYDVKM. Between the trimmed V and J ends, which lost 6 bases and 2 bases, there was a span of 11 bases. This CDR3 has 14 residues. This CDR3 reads CASRRTVGNQPQHF. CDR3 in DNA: TGTGCCAGCAGGAGGACAGTAGGCAATCAGCCCCAGCATTTT.

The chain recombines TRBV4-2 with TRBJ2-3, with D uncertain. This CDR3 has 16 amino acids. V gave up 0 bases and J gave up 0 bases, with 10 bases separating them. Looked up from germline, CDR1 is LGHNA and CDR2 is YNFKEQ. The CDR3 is CASSQEARSSTDTQYF. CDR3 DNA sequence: TGTGCCAGCAGCCAAGAAGCAAGATCTAGCACAGATACGCAGTATTTT.

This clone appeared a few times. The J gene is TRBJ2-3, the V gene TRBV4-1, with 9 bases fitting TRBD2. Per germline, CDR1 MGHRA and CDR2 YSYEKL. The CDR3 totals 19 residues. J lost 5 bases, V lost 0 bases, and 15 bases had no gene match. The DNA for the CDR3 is TGCGCCAGCAGCCAAGAAGGGCTAGCGGGACGTTCGAGAGTAGATACGCAGTATTTT. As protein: CASSQEGLAGRSRVDTQYF.

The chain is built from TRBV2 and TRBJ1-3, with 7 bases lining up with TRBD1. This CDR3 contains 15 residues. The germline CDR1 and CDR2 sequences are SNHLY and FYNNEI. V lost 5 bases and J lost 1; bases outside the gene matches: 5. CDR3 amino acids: CASSLSTGSGNTIYF. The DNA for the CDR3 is TGTGCCAGCAGTTTATCGACAGGGTCTGGAAACACCATATATTTT. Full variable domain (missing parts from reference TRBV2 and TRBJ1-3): EPEVTQTPSHQVTQMGQEVILRCVPISNHLYFYWYRQILGQKVEFLVSFYNNEISEKSEIFDDQFSVERPDGSNFTLKIRSTKLEDSAMYFCASSLSTGSGNTIYFGEGSWLTVV.

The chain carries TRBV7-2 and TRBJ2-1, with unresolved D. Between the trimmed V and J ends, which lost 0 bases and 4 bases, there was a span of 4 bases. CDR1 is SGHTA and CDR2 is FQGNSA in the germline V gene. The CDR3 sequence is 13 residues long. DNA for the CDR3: TGTGCCAGCAGCTTAGCGAGTTACAATGAGCAGTTCTTC. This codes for CASSLASYNEQFF.

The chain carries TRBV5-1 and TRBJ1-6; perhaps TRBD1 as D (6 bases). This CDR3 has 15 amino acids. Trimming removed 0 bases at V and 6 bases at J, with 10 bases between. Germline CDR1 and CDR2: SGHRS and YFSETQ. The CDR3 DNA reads TGCGCCAGCAGCTTGGTTGGGGGGGCTAATTCACCCCTCCACTTT. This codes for CASSLVGGANSPLHF.

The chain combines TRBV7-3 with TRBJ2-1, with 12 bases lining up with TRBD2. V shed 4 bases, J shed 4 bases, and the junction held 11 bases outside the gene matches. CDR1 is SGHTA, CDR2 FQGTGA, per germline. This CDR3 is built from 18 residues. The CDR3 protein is CASSSYTIGLAGYNEQFF. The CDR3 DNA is TGTGCCAGCAGCTCCTACACGATCGGACTAGCGGGGTACAATGAGCAGTTCTTC.

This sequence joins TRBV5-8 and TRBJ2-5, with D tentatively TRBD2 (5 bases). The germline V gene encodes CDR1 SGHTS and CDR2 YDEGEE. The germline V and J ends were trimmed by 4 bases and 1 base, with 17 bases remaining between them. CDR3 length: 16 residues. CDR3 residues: CASSPDLGIGQETQYF. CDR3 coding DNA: TGTGCCAGCAGCCCGGACTTAGGCATAGGCCAAGAGACCCAGTACTTC.

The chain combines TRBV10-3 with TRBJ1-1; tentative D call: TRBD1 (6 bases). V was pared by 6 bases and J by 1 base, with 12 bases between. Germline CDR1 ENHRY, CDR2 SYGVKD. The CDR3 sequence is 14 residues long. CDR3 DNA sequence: TGTGCCATCAGGGCGGGACAAGGGAACACTGAAGCTTTCTTT. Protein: CAIRAGQGNTEAFF.

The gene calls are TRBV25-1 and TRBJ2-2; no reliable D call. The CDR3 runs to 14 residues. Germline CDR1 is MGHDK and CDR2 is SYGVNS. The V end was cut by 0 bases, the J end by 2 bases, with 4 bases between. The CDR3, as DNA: TGTGCCAGCAGTGAATACAGCAACACCGGGGAGCTGTTTTTT. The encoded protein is CASSEYSNTGELFF.

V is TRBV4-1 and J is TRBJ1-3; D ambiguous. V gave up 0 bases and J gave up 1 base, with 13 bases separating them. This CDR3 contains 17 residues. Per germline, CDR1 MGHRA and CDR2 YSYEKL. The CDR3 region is CASSQESRPGSGNTIYF. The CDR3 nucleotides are TGCGCCAGCAGCCAAGAGTCTAGACCTGGGTCTGGAAACACCATATATTTT.

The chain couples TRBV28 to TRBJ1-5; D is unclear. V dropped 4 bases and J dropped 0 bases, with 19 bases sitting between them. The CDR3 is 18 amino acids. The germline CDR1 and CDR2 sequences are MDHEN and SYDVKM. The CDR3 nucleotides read TGTGCCAGCAGTTCGGGTCGGCGGTCCAAGCATAGCAATCAGCCCCAGCATTTT. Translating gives CASSSGRRSKHSNQPQHF.

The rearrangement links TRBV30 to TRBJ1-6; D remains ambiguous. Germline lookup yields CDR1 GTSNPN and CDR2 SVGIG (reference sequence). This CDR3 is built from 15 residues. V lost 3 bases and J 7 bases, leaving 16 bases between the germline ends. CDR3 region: CAWSYYTGRNSPLHF. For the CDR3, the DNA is TGTGCCTGGAGCTATTACACCGGACGGAATTCACCCCTCCACTTT.